This T cell receptor beta chain was recovered during a study of T cell repertoires in cytomegalovirus infection. Overall study findings and caveats: In two of eight donors, the top clonotype was HLA-C-restricted CMV-specific.

The table lists this clonotype with many counts. Its target is unknown. TCRdb used MiXCR to reprocess the reads, holding one entry per CDR3 protein. The sample shows 310,000 or so distinct CDR3 sequences, roughly 9.3% of them seen only once. This CDR3 is 15 amino acids long. CDR1 and CDR2 from the germline V gene are SEHNR and FQNEAQ (reference sequence). The trim removed 1 base at V and 11 bases at J, leaving 10 bases unmatched. Source material: PBMCs. V usage is TRBV7-9 and J usage is TRBJ2-1; 8 bases map to TRBD1. The receptor's source is a human donor in good health (CMV status not recorded). Some clones in this sample may be carry-over from other donors' samples. The CDR3 coding sequence is TGTGCCAGCAGCTTAGACGGCAGGGGGCGCGGTAAGCAGTTCTTC. The encoded protein is CASSLDGRGRGKQFF.